This paragraph covers one T cell receptor (beta chain) sequence. Its antigen is unknown. This sample is part of a study of T cell repertoires in cytomegalovirus infection. Study-wide background: From public TCR beta signatures came an indication of both CMV infection and matching HLA type.

Broader study findings: Individuals carrying CMV plus the relevant HLA were identified by cumulative frequency of public TCR beta families.

The CDR3 covers 16 residues. Trimming pared 2 bases from V and 8 bases from J, leaving 20 bases between. Germline loops: CDR1 MNHEY, CDR2 SVGEGT. TCRdb itself ran the reads through MiXCR, one entry per CDR3 protein. The table includes approximately 190,000 distinct CDR3 sequences, roughly 27% detected once. V gene TRBV6-2 or TRBV6-3 combines with J gene TRBJ2-3, with unresolved D. The sequencing input was PBMCs. The TCR was taken from a human donor in good health (CMV status not recorded). Some clones in this sample may be carry-over from other donors' samples. The DNA of the CDR3 is TGTGCCAGCAGTTACCTCAGCGTGGGCCACCCCGGTACGCAGTATTTT. It translates to CASSYLSVGHPGTQYF.